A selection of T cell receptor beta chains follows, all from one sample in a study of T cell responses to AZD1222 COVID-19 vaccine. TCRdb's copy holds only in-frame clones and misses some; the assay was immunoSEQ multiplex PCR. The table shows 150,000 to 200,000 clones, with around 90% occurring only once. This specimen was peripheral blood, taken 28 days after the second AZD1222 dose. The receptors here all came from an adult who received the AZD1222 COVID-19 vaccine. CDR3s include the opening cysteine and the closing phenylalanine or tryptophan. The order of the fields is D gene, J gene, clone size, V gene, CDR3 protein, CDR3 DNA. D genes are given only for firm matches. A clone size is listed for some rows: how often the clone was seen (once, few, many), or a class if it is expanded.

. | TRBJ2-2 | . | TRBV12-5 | CASGLKQGGTGELFF | TGTGCTAGTGGTTTGAAACAGGGAGGAACCGGGGAGCTGTTTTTT
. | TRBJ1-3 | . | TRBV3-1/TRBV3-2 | CASSPGQPGNTIYF | TGTGCCAGCAGCCCCGGACAGCCTGGAAACACCATATATTTT
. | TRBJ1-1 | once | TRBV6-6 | CASSSTGNTEAFF | TGTGCCAGCTCCTCGACAGGGAACACTGAAGCTTTCTTT
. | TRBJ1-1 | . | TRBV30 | CAWARSEDTEAFF | TGTGCCTGGGCCAGGTCTGAGGACACTGAAGCTTTCTTT
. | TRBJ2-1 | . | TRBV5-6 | CASSLIGDEQFF | TGTGCCAGCAGCTTGATCGGGGATGAGCAGTTCTTC
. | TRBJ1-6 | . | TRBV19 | CASSLGSSYNSPLHF | TGTGCCAGTAGTCTCGGGAGCTCCTATAATTCACCCCTCCACTTT
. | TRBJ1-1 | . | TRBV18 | CASSSGRLNTEAFF | TGTGCCAGCTCGTCGGGACGGTTGAACACTGAAGCTTTCTTT
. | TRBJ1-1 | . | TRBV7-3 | CASSLTPGLRAEAFF | TGTGCCAGCAGCTTAACTCCCGGCCTCCGGGCTGAAGCTTTCTTT
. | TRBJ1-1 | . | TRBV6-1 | CASSEYADERIF | TGTGCCAGCAGTGAATACGCCGACGAGAGGATCTTT
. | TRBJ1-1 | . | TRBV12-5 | CASGTALEAFF | TGTGCTAGTGGGACTGCACTTGAAGCTTTCTTT
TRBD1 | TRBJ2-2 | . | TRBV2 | CASSWEGGQGNSGELFF | TGTGCCAGCAGTTGGGAGGGAGGACAGGGGAACTCCGGGGAGCTGTTTTTT
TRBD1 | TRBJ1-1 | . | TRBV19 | CASSNARQGENTEAFF | TGTGCCAGTAGTAACGCCCGACAGGGGGAGAACACTGAAGCTTTCTTT
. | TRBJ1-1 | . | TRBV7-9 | CASSLVAPNTEAFF | TGTGCCAGCAGCTTAGTCGCCCCGAACACTGAAGCTTTCTTT
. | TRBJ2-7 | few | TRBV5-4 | CASSLEGYEQYF | TGTGCCAGCAGCTTGGAAGGCTACGAGCAGTACTTC
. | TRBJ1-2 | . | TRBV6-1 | CASSDMTANYGYTF | TGTGCCAGCAGTGACATGACTGCTAACTATGGCTACACCTTC
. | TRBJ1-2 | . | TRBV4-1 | CASSLGYEGTYGYTF | TGCGCCAGCAGCCTTGGGTATGAAGGGACCTATGGCTACACCTTC
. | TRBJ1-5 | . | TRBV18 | CASSHSNQPQHF | TGTGCCAGCTCACATAGCAATCAGCCCCAGCATTTT
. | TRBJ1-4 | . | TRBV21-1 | CASSKVGAWSGTGEF | TGTGCCAGCAGCAAAGTAGGGGCGTGGTCGGGGACAGGGGAGTTT
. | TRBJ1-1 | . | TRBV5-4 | CASSVDSDTEAFF | TGTGCCAGCAGCGTAGACTCAGACACTGAAGCTTTCTTT
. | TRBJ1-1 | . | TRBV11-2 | CASSLFGRNTEAFF | TGTGCCAGCAGCTTATTTGGCAGAAACACTGAAGCTTTCTTT
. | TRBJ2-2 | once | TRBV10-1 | CASSETVGSGVGGTGELFF | TGCGCCAGCAGTGAGACCGTTGGGTCTGGGGTTGGCGGTACCGGGGAGCTGTTTTTT
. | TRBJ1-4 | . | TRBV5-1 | CASSLGGGNEKLFF | TGCGCCAGCAGCTTGGGAGGGGGTAATGAAAAACTGTTTTTT
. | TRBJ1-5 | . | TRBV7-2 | CASSLGGYSNQPQHF | TGTGCCAGCAGCTTAGGGGGGTATAGCAATCAGCCCCAGCATTTT
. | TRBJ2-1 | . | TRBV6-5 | CASSYWGGNEQFF | TGTGCCAGCAGTTACTGGGGTGGGAATGAGCAGTTCTTC
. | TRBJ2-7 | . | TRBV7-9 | CASSLLTEQYF | TGTGCCAGCAGCCTCCTTACCGAGCAGTACTTC
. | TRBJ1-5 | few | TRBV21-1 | CASSKGSVPYPNQPQHF | TGTGCCAGCAGCAAAGGATCGGTCCCATACCCCAATCAGCCCCAGCATTTT
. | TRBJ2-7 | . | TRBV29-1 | CSVESQGYYEQYF | TGCAGCGTTGAATCGCAGGGTTACTACGAGCAGTACTTC
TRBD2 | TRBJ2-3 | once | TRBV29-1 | CSVEDRTAGAVRDTQYF | TGCAGCGTTGAAGATCGAACAGCGGGGGCCGTGAGAGATACGCAGTATTTT
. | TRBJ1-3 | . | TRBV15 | CATSRGRSSGNTIYF | TGTGCCACCAGCAGAGGCAGGAGCTCTGGAAACACCATATATTTT
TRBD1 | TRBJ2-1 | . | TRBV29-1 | CSVEGQGRREQFF | TGCAGCGTCGAGGGACAGGGACGGAGAGAGCAGTTCTTC
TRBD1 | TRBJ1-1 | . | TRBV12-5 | CASGPGTGITEAFF | TGTGCTAGTGGTCCGGGGACAGGGATCACTGAAGCTTTCTTT
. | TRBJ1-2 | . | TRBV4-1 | CASSQLPLVGGYTF | TGCGCCAGCAGCCAACTACCTTTAGTCGGTGGCTACACCTTC
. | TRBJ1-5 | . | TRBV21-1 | CASSKDARDTPQHF | TGTGCCAGCAGCAAAGACGCCAGGGATACGCCCCAGCATTTT
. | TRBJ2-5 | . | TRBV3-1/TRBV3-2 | CASSPGLRETQYF | TGTGCCAGCAGCCCAGGGTTAAGGGAGACCCAGTACTTC
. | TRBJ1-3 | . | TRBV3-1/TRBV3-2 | CASSQSSRNTIYF | TGTGCCAGCAGCCAAAGCTCAAGGAACACCATATATTTT
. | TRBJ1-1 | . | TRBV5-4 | CASSLGEGRAGTEAFF | TGTGCCAGCAGCTTGGGTGAGGGACGCGCGGGGACTGAAGCTTTCTTT
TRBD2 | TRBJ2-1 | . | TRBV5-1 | CASSLGTSGGFTEQFF | TGCGCCAGCAGCTTGGGAACCAGCGGGGGTTTTACAGAGCAGTTCTTC
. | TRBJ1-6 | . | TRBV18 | CASSPRVTGRSSWNSPLHF | TGTGCCAGCTCACCACGGGTGACAGGCAGGTCTTCGTGGAATTCACCCCTCCACTTT
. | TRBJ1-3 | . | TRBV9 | CASSVGGASGNTIYF | TGTGCCAGCAGCGTAGGGGGGGCCTCTGGAAACACCATATATTTT
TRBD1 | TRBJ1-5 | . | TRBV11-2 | CASSSGQGMSNQPQHF | TGTGCCAGCAGCTCCGGACAGGGAATGAGCAATCAGCCCCAGCATTTT
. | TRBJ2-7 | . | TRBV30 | CAWSKTRDEQYF | TGTGCCTGGAGTAAAACTCGGGACGAGCAGTACTTC
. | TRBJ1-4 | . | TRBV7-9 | CASSKHHATNEKLFF | TGTGCCAGCAGCAAACACCACGCAACTAATGAAAAACTGTTTTTT
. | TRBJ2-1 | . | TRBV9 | CASSEYPKGGHNNEQFF | TGTGCCAGCAGCGAATACCCGAAGGGGGGGCACAACAATGAGCAGTTCTTC
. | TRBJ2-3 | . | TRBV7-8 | CASSLAGQGFTDTQYF | TGTGCCAGCAGCTTAGCAGGCCAGGGATTCACAGATACGCAGTATTTT
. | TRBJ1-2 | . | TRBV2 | CANTKDSANYGYTF | TGTGCCAACACCAAGGATTCAGCTAACTATGGCTACACCTTC
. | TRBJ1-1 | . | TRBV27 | CASISLGVYPEAFF | TGTGCCAGCATATCCCTCGGGGTTTACCCTGAAGCTTTCTTT
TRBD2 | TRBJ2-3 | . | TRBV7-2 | CASSRGGAVTDTQYF | TGTGCCAGCAGCCGCGGGGGGGCGGTAACAGATACGCAGTATTTT